Described below is a single TCR beta chain sequence and its context. The antigen it recognizes is unknown. One base away there is no much larger clone; base qualities are not given. The sample originates from a study of T-cell reconstitution after alpha-beta-depleted transplantation in children (dated by TCRdb to 2016 to 2018). In terms of the full investigation: Using TCR repertoire profiling, the study quantitatively followed how T-cell immune reconstitution unfolded in children after TCRalphabeta/CD19-depleted allogeneic hematopoietic cell transplantation. What the work shows at the level of the full study, not this receptor alone: Hyperexpanded clone frequencies declined over subsequent months; after one year, T-cell counts and TCRbeta diversity were mostly attributed to newly produced T cells. In some patients, the high TCRbeta diversity seen at day 60 was put down to recipient T cells and intrathymic progenitors that had survived conditioning. The apparently early recovery of alphabetaT-cell counts about two months after transplant reportedly depended on only several hundred rapidly expanded clones that came from non-depleted graft cells.

Library prep was done by PCR. TCRdb shows the sequencer as Illumina HiSeq 2500. Molecular barcoding was employed in the preparation of TCR libraries, with unique molecular identifiers being used to normalize TCRbeta repertoire quantification. TCRdb itself trimmed the public reads at Q25 with fastp, ran MiXCR and retained productive beta chains. Here each entry gathers all rows of one CDR3 protein and keeps the most common genes and DNA. The sample table records 250,000 or so distinct CDR3 sequences; 20% to 30% of these occur just once. The top ten clones comprise around 4.8% of the sample. Interpreted using the paper, the treatment or condition label stands for: allogeneic hematopoietic cell transplantation with graft depleted of TCRalphabeta T cells and CD19 B cells. Transplant recipients were children who received TCRalphabeta/CD19-depleted allogeneic hematopoietic cell grafts. After removal of 2 bases from V and 4 bases from J, the junction retains 7 bases not matched to a gene. Including cysteine and phenylalanine, the CDR3 has 15 amino acids. CDR3 DNA only is kept here, 45 bases in frame from base 1. Via the germline V gene (reference sequence), CDR1 is LGHDT and CDR2 YNNKEL.

This TCR came from a female patient between 2 and 15 years old who had a stem cell transplant for congenital amegakaryocytic thrombocytopenia, so the T cells may come from the graft donor. The chain employs TRBV3-1 and TRBJ2-7, and 8 junctional nucleotides match TRBD2. The sequencing here drew on PBMCs, mostly from graft donor cells, taken 360 days after TCRalphabeta/CD19-depleted stem cell transplant. The DNA sequence is as follows: TGTGCCAGCAGCCAATTGTTTAGCGGGGAGTACGAGCAGTACTTC. Translated, it reads CASSQLFSGEYEQYF.